One sample yielded the 23 T cell receptor beta chains listed below, sequenced in a study of CD8 T cells in ankylosing spondylitis. From the 5' RACE reads, TCRdb called clonotypes with MiXCR, one entry per CDR3 protein. The data show about 360,000 distinct CDR3 sequences, around 20% seen once. Material: blood, either unsorted or a sorted T cell fraction (not recorded which). The source is a male donor with ankylosing spondylitis or in good health (not recorded which).

This clonotype was found a few times. The chain joins TRBV7-6 to TRBJ2-7; D is perhaps TRBD1 (5 bases). V lost 1 base and J lost 5, with 15 bases in between. Germline V gene lookup returns CDR1 SGHVS and CDR2 FNYEAQ. The CDR3 runs 15 residues. The CDR3 is CASSLEKGWQNEQYF. CDR3 coding DNA: TGTGCCAGCAGCTTAGAGAAGGGGTGGCAGAACGAGCAGTACTTC.

This clonotype occurred a few times. The J gene is TRBJ1-2, the V gene TRBV28; the match to TRBD1 covers 9 bases. The V gene end was trimmed by 3 bases and the J gene end by 7 bases; junction bases not matched to a gene: 9. This CDR3 is built from 15 residues. CDR1 and CDR2 from the germline V gene are MDHEN and SYDVKM. This CDR3 reads CASSLSGQGEAGYTF. The DNA of the CDR3 is TGTGCCAGCAGTTTGTCGGGACAGGGTGAGGCTGGCTACACCTTC.

V is TRBV18 and J is TRBJ2-3, with 10 bases that match TRBD1. This CDR3 contains 15 residues. J lost 7 bases, V lost 0 bases, and 4 bases had no gene match. The germline CDR1 and CDR2 sequences are KGHSH and LQKENI. The CDR3: CASSPPGQGSNTQYF. The CDR3 nucleotides read TGTGCCAGCTCACCACCGGGACAGGGGTCAAATACGCAGTATTTT.

This clonotype was detected only a few times. The chain employs TRBV4-1 and TRBJ2-1, with TRBD1 matching 8 bases. This CDR3 region has 16 residues. CDR1 and CDR2 from the germline V gene are MGHRA and YSYEKL. Trimming at V came to 3 bases and at J to 1 base, leaving 5 bases not matched to a gene. The CDR3 region is CASSQMGTGSYNEQFF. CDR3 bases: TGCGCCAGCAGCCAGATGGGGACAGGTTCCTACAATGAGCAGTTCTTC.

The V gene is TRBV4-1, the J gene TRBJ2-2, with unresolved D. Looked up from germline, CDR1 is MGHRA and CDR2 is YSYEKL. There are 15 residues in the CDR3. V lost 0 bases and J 5 bases, leaving 10 bases between the germline ends. The CDR3 loop is CASSQERTKTGELFF. In nucleotides, the CDR3 is TGCGCCAGCAGCCAAGAGAGGACCAAAACCGGGGAGCTGTTTTTT.

J is TRBJ2-5 and V is TRBV6-1; TRBD1 matches 8 bases. Germline V CDR1 and CDR2: MNHNS, SASEGT. Trimming removed 5 bases from V and 4 bases from J; junction bases left unmatched: 9. The CDR3 spans 15 residues. Here the CDR3 DNA reads TGTGCCAGCAGTCAACGGACAGGGAAGGGAGAGACCCAGTACTTC. Translating gives CASSQRTGKGETQYF.

This clonotype has just a few counts. The chain employs TRBV5-5 and TRBJ2-5, with TRBD1 matching 7 bases. The V gene end was trimmed by 4 bases and the J gene end by 1 base; junction bases not matched to a gene: 7. Looked up from germline, CDR1 is SGHKS and CDR2 is YYEKEE (reference sequence). This CDR3 comprises 15 residues. The CDR3 spells CASSHGQDIQETQYF. CDR3 in DNA: TGTGCCAGCAGCCATGGACAGGACATCCAAGAGACCCAGTACTTC.

J is TRBJ2-3 and V is TRBV12-3 or TRBV12-4; TRBD1 matches at 10 bases. The CDR3 totals 15 residues. The J segment lost 2 bases and the V segment lost 7 bases, leaving 6 bases of the junction unmatched. CDR3 sequence (DNA): TGTGCCAGCACGTTGACAGGGGGCGTCACAGATACGCAGTATTTT. It encodes CASTLTGGVTDTQYF.

This clonotype was seen only a few times. The CDR3 coding sequence is TGCGCCAGCAGACAGGGCGACGAGCAGTACTTC. This gives the protein CASRQGDEQYF. V usage is TRBV4-1 and J usage is TRBJ2-7; D perhaps matches TRBD1 (6 bases). CDR1 and CDR2 (germline): MGHRA, YSYEKL. V lost 6 bases, J lost 5 bases, and 8 bases lay in between. This CDR3 has 11 residues.

This clonotype was recorded a few times. The chain joins TRBV9 to TRBJ2-7; D gene uncertain. V lost 3 bases and J 0 bases, leaving 10 bases between the germline ends. The germline V gene has CDR1 SGDLS and CDR2 YYNGEE. The CDR3 totals 14 residues. CDR3 DNA sequence: TGTGCCAGCAGCGAGACGCCCAGCTCCTACGAGCAGTACTTC. Residues: CASSETPSSYEQYF. The variable domain in full, completed from reference TRBV9 and TRBJ2-7, reads DSGVTQTPKHLITATGQRVTLRCSPRSGDLSVYWYQQSLDQGLQFLIQYYNGEERAKGNILERFSAQQFPDLHSELNLSSLELGDSALYFCASSETPSSYEQYFGPGTRLTVT.

The rearrangement joins TRBV13 to TRBJ2-2; the match to TRBD2 covers 9 bases. CDR1 and CDR2 (germline): PRHDT, FYEKMQ (reference sequence). This CDR3 comprises 16 residues. With 3 bases clipped from V and 4 bases from J, the junction kept 6 bases outside the gene matches. CDR3 sequence reads: CASSFLAGRGTGELFF. The CDR3 DNA sequence: TGTGCCAGCAGCTTTCTAGCGGGGCGGGGCACCGGGGAGCTGTTTTTT.

This sequence joins TRBV11-2 and TRBJ2-3, with D maybe TRBD2 (6 bases). Germline CDR1 SGHAT, CDR2 FQNNGV. The CDR3 contains 16 residues. V lost 4 bases and J lost 1, with 15 bases in between. The CDR3: CASSSVADDRTDTQYF. As DNA, the CDR3 is TGTGCCAGCAGCTCTGTAGCGGACGATCGCACAGATACGCAGTATTTT.

The chain employs TRBV14 and TRBJ2-7, with 8 bases identical to TRBD1. The junction had 5 bases not matched to a gene; V was cut back by 5 bases and J by 2 bases. The CDR3 runs 14 residues. Germline V gene sequence: CDR1 SGHDN, CDR2 FVKESK. The CDR3 bases are TGTGCCAGCAGCATCCGACAGGGGCCCTACGAGCAGTACTTC. Encoded protein: CASSIRQGPYEQYF.

V and J are TRBV7-9 and TRBJ1-5; unclear D gene. Germline CDR1 SEHNR, CDR2 FQNEAQ (reference sequence). The CDR3 extends over 14 amino acids. V was cut by 0 bases and J by 2 bases, with 5 bases left in between. DNA for the CDR3: TGTGCCAGCAGCTTAGCGGCCGGCAATCAGCCCCAGCATTTT. Amino acids: CASSLAAGNQPQHF.

The genes are TRBV10-3 and TRBJ2-1, with 7 bases identical to TRBD1. The length of the CDR3 is 15 residues. V shed 6 bases and J 5 bases; nucleotides not matched to a gene: 10. Germline lookup yields CDR1 ENHRY and CDR2 SYGVKD. In DNA, the CDR3 is TGTGCCATCAGCTATAGAACGACAGGGAACAATGAGCAGTTCTTC. Its translation: CAISYRTTGNNEQFF.

This clonotype was counted a few times. This chain joins TRBV5-6 and TRBJ2-7; 8 bases agree with TRBD1. Per the germline V gene, CDR1 is SGHDT and CDR2 is YYEEEE. The CDR3 covers 18 residues. Trimming at V came to 0 bases and at J to 0 bases, leaving 11 bases not matched to a gene. The CDR3: CASSLASGTGLSSYEQYF. The CDR3 bases are TGTGCCAGCAGCTTGGCCAGTGGGACAGGCCTAAGCTCCTACGAGCAGTACTTC.

This clonotype was observed a handful of times. The chain has TRBV12-3 or TRBV12-4 and TRBJ2-5, with 8 nucleotides matching TRBD2. The CDR3 spans 15 residues. The J segment lost 3 bases and the V segment lost 7 bases, leaving 10 bases of the junction unmatched. CDR3 nucleotide sequence: TGTGCCAGCACCCCCCTTAGCGGGGTTGAAGAGACCCAGTACTTC. Translation: CASTPLSGVEETQYF.

This clonotype was detected only a few times. J is TRBJ2-5 and V is TRBV6-1; D is perhaps TRBD1 or TRBD2 (5 bases each). Trimming stripped 7 bases from V and 3 bases from J, with 12 bases between. CDR1 and CDR2 from the germline V gene are MNHNS and SASEGT. The CDR3 has 13 amino acids. CDR3 protein: CASMGPEKETQYF. DNA for the CDR3: TGTGCCAGCATGGGACCCGAGAAAGAGACCCAGTACTTC.

The rearrangement links TRBV6-5 to TRBJ2-7; D is perhaps TRBD2 (6 bases). Trimming stripped 4 bases from V and 3 bases from J, with 13 bases between. This CDR3 is 14 amino acids long. The germline V gene encodes CDR1 MNHEY and CDR2 SVGAGI. CDR3 nucleotides: TGTGCCAGCAGTTTTACTGGGACTCACTACGAGCAGTACTTC. It yields the protein CASSFTGTHYEQYF.

This clonotype was detected only a few times. The rearrangement joins TRBV7-9 to TRBJ2-3, with D unresolved. The CDR3 runs to 16 residues. V was clipped by 1 base and J by 2 bases, with 13 bases between them. The germline V gene encodes CDR1 SEHNR and CDR2 FQNEAQ (reference sequence). This CDR3 reads CASSLGGTLSTDTQYF. The CDR3 coding sequence is TGTGCCAGCAGCTTAGGAGGCACCCTGTCCACAGATACGCAGTATTTT.

The chain uses TRBV27 and TRBJ2-3; weak D call: TRBD1 (6 bases). The germline gives CDR1 MNHEY, CDR2 SMNVEV (reference sequence). The germline V and J ends were trimmed by 3 bases and 2 bases, with 15 bases remaining between them. This CDR3 has 16 residues. CDR3 sequence reads: CASSFYTGQDTDTQYF. DNA of the CDR3: TGTGCCAGCAGTTTTTACACGGGACAAGACACAGATACGCAGTATTTT.

V gene TRBV5-6 combines with J gene TRBJ2-7; D ambiguous. The CDR3 length is 14 residues. V dropped 1 base and J dropped 5 bases, with 13 bases sitting between them. Germline lookup yields CDR1 SGHDT and CDR2 YYEEEE. This CDR3 is CASSLPMGFHEQYF. CDR3 coding DNA: TGTGCCAGCAGCTTGCCTATGGGGTTCCACGAGCAGTACTTC. The complete variable domain, with remaining parts taken from reference TRBV5-6 and TRBJ2-7, reads DAGVTQSPTHLIKTRGQQVTLRCSPKSGHDTVSWYQQALGQGPQFIFQYYEEEERQRGNFPDRFSGHQFPNYSSELNVNALLLGDSALYLCASSLPMGFHEQYFGPGTRLTVT.

This clonotype was detected a few times. The V gene is TRBV6-1, the J gene TRBJ2-3; 9 bases are shared with TRBD2. Germline V CDR1 and CDR2: MNHNS, SASEGT. Trimming took 6 bases from V and 2 from J; bases not matched to a gene: 9. This CDR3 is built from 16 residues. The DNA for the CDR3 is TGTGCCAGCAGAGGACTAGCGAAGATTCCCACAGATACGCAGTATTTT. The encoded protein is CASRGLAKIPTDTQYF.